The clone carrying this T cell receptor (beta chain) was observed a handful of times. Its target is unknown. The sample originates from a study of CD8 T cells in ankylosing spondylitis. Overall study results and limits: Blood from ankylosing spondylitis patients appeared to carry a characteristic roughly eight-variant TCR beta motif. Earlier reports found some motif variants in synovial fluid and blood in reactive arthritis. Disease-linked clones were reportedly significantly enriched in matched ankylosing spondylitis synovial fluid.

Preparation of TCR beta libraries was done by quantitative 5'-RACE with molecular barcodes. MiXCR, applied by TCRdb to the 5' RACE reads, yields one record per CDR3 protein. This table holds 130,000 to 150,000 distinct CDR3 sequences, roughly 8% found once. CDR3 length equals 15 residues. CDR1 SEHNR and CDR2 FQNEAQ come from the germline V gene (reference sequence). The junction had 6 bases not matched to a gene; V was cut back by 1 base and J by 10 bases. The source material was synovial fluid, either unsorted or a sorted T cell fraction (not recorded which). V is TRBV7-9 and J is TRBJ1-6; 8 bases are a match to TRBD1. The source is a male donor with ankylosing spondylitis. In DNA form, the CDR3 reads TGTGCCAGCAGCTTAGAACAGGGGGACGGGTCACCCCTCCACTTT. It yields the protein CASSLEQGDGSPLHF. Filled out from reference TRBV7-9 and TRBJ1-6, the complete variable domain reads DTGVSQNPRHKITKRGQNVTFRCDPISEHNRLYWYRQTLGQGPEFLTYFQNEAQLEKSRLLSDRFSAERPKGSFSTLEIQRTEQGDSAMYLCASSLEQGDGSPLHFGNGTRLTVT.